This T cell receptor beta chain was identified in a study of blood T cells in healthy people across ages. Overall study context: Template switching retrieved approximately one barcoded beta molecule for each two T cells.

Note on this clonotype: No antigen is known for it.

Through a sample-barcoded 5' primer and a J-beta primer mix, a second PCR was run for 7 to 11 cycles. There were at least 2.5 million CDR3-containing paired-end reads obtained from each sample. MiXCR, run by TCRdb on the 5' RACE reads, gives a single entry per CDR3 protein. The sample contains about 1.7 million distinct CDR3 sequences, 28% of which appear only once. Per germline, CDR1 SNHLY and CDR2 FYNNEI. Deletions cut 6 bases from V and 9 bases from J, with 16 bases between. CDR3 size: 13 residues. Notes on the study in general: Changes seen in expanded clonotypes were possibly confounded by donor CMV status left unknown.

This clonotype was obtained from a woman in her twenties or thirties in good health. The chain is built from TRBV2 and TRBJ2-3; possible D gene TRBD2, 6 bases. The specimen was blood. As DNA, the CDR3 is TGTGCCAGCAGCCCTAGCGAGGCGGCCACGCAGTATTTT. Translating gives CASSPSEAATQYF.